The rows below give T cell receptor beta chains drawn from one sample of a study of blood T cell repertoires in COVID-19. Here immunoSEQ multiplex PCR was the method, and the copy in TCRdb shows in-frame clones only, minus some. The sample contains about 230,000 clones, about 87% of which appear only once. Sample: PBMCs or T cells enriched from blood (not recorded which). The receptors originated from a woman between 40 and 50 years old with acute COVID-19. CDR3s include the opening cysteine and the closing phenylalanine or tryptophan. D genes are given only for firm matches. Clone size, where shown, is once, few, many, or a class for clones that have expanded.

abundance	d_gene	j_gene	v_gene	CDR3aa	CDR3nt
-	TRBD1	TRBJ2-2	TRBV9	CASSVDGSQGFSTGELFF	TGTGCCAGCAGCGTAGATGGGTCACAGGGGTTTTCCACCGGGGAGCTGTTTTTT
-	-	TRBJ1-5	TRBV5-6	CASSLAWASPNQPQHF	TGTGCCAGCAGCTTGGCCTGGGCCAGCCCCAATCAGCCCCAGCATTTT
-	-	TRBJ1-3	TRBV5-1	CASSLAPAGELGNTIYF	TGCGCCAGCAGCTTGGCCCCCGCAGGGGAACTTGGAAACACCATATATTTT
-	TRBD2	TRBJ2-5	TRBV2	CASSSRTSGRATQETQYF	TGTGCCAGCAGTTCTCGGACTAGCGGGAGGGCAACCCAAGAGACCCAGTACTTC
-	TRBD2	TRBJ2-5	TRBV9	CASSVGVSGVETQYF	TGTGCCAGCAGCGTAGGGGTTAGCGGGGTAGAGACCCAGTACTTC
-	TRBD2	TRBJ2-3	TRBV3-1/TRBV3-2	CASSPPGTSGTDTQYF	TGTGCCAGCAGCCCGCCCGGGACTAGCGGCACAGATACGCAGTATTTT
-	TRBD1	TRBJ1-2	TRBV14	CASSLTGAGGYTF	TGTGCCAGCAGCCTCACAGGGGCCGGGGGCTACACCTTC
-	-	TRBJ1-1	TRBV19	CASSKQGALNTEAFF	TGTGCCAGTAGTAAACAGGGAGCCCTGAACACTGAAGCTTTCTTT
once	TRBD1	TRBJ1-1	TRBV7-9	CASSPTRQGMNTEAFF	TGTGCCAGCAGCCCAACTCGACAGGGCATGAACACTGAAGCTTTCTTT
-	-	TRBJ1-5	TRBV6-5	CASRGYSQPQHF	TGTGCCAGCAGGGGCTACAGTCAGCCCCAGCATTTT
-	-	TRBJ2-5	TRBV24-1	CATSAPGASGRETQYF	TGTGCCACCAGTGCCCCAGGGGCTTCAGGGAGAGAGACCCAGTACTTC
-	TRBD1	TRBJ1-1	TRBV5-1	CASKTGTELTMNTEAFF	TGCGCCAGCAAAACCGGGACAGAACTAACTATGAACACTGAAGCTTTCTTT
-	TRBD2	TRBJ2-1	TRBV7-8	CASSLGLAGGLIYNEQFF	TGTGCCAGCAGCTTAGGGCTAGCGGGGGGGTTGATATACAATGAGCAGTTCTTC
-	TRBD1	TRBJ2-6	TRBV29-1	CSVAGGPTGANVLTF	TGCAGCGTTGCAGGGGGTCCCACTGGGGCCAACGTCCTGACTTTC
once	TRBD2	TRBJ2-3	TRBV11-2	CASTPSLSGGQYF	TGTGCCAGCACCCCCTCGTTGAGCGGGGGGCAGTATTTT
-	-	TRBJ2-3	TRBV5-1	CASSPREPARTDTQYF	TGCGCCAGCAGTCCCCGTGAGCCTGCCCGCACAGATACGCAGTATTTT
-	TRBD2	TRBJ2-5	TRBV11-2	CASSFSGDLQETQYF	TGTGCCAGCAGCTTCAGCGGGGACCTTCAAGAGACCCAGTACTTC
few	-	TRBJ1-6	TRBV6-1	CASSEGPSGSPLHF	TGTGCCAGCAGTGAAGGTCCTTCGGGTTCACCCCTCCACTTT
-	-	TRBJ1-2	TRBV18	CASSPSRDIGGYTF	TGTGCCAGCTCACCGTCCCGGGACATTGGTGGCTACACCTTC
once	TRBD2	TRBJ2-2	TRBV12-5	CASGLVQGGRANTGELFF	TGTGCTAGTGGTTTGGTACAGGGCGGGAGGGCGAACACCGGGGAGCTGTTTTTT
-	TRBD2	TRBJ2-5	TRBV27	CASRRIGVAGVEETQYF	TGTGCCAGCCGCAGAATCGGGGTAGCGGGAGTGGAAGAGACCCAGTACTTC
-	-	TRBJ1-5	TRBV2	CASKRAFYSNQPQHF	TGTGCCAGCAAGAGGGCCTTCTATAGCAATCAGCCCCAGCATTTT
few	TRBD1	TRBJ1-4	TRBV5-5	CASSAGQPSSTGEKLFF	TGTGCCAGCAGCGCGGGACAGCCTAGCTCCACGGGGGAAAAACTGTTTTTT
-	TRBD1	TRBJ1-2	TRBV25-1	CASSEWDRGTGGYTF	TGTGCCAGCAGTGAATGGGACAGGGGAACTGGTGGCTACACCTTC
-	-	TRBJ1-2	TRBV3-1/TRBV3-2	CASRGGGALNYGYTF	TGTGCCAGCAGGGGGGGAGGGGCGCTTAACTATGGCTACACCTTC
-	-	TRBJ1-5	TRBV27	CASSYITGLNQPQHF	TGTGCCAGCAGTTATATAACAGGGTTGAATCAGCCCCAGCATTTT
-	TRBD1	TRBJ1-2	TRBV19	CASSMQGAGVYGYTF	TGTGCCAGTAGTATGCAGGGGGCGGGGGTCTATGGCTACACCTTC
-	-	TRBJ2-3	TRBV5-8	CASSFLTQYF	TGTGCCAGCAGCTTCCTCACGCAGTATTTT
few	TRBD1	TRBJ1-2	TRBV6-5	CASSSGRGLPYTF	TGTGCCAGCAGTTCCGGTAGGGGGCTCCCCTACACCTTC
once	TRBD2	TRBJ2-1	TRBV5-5	CASSLGPSGSYNEQFF	TGTGCCAGCAGCTTGGGTCCTAGCGGTTCCTACAATGAGCAGTTCTTC
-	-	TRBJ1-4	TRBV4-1	CASSQIRDTEKLFF	TGCGCCAGCAGCCAAATCCGGGACACTGAAAAACTGTTTTTT
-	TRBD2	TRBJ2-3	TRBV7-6	CASSFVVGLADTDTQYF	TGTGCCAGCAGCTTCGTGGTGGGGCTAGCGGATACAGATACGCAGTATTTT
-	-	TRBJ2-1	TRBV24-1	CATSDLSMEEQFF	TGTGCCACCAGTGATTTGTCGATGGAGGAGCAGTTCTTC
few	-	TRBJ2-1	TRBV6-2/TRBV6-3	CASSNPGNEQFF	TGTGCCAGCAGTAACCCGGGGAATGAGCAGTTCTTC
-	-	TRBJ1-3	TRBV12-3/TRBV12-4	CASSLNQGNTIYF	TGTGCCAGCAGTTTGAATCAGGGAAACACCATATATTTT
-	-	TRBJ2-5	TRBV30	CAWGQGVWETQYF	TGTGCCTGGGGGCAAGGGGTGTGGGAGACCCAGTACTTC
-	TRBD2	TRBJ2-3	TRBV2	CASSRAGALGDTQYF	TGTGCCAGCAGTAGAGCGGGGGCGCTGGGGGATACGCAGTATTTT
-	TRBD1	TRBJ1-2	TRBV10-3	CAISPPGTGGAYGYTF	TGTGCCATCAGCCCCCCAGGGACAGGGGGCGCCTATGGCTACACCTTC
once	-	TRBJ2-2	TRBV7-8	CASSLRLNTGELFF	TGTGCCAGCAGCTTGCGACTTAACACCGGGGAGCTGTTTTTT
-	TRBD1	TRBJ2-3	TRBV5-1	CASSTLGQGVADTQYF	TGCGCCAGCAGCACGCTGGGACAGGGAGTCGCAGATACGCAGTATTTT
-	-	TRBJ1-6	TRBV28	CASSPGQHHNSPLHF	TGTGCCAGCAGTCCCGGACAGCACCATAATTCACCCCTCCACTTT
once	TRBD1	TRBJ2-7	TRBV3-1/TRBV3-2	CASSRQGRHEQYF	TGTGCCAGCAGCAGACAGGGGAGACACGAGCAGTACTTC
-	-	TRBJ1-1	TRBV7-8	CASSLRRVTEAFF	TGTGCCAGCAGCCTCCGGCGGGTCACTGAAGCTTTCTTT
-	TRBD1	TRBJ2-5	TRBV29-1	CSVEIKGAQETQYF	TGCAGCGTTGAAATTAAGGGGGCCCAAGAGACCCAGTACTTC
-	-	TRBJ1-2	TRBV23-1	CASSQSRGNYGYTF	TGCGCCAGCAGTCAAAGCAGGGGCAACTATGGCTACACCTTC
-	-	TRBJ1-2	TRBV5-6	CASSRGAAKYYGYTF	TGTGCCAGCAGCCGCGGGGCAGCGAAGTACTATGGCTACACCTTC
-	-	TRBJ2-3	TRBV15	CATSRDPGDTQYF	TGTGCCACCAGCAGAGATCCGGGAGACACGCAGTATTTT
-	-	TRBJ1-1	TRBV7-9	CASSLGGTRNTEAFF	TGTGCCAGCAGCTTAGGAGGGACAAGGAACACTGAAGCTTTCTTT
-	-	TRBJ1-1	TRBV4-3	CASSQDFGPEAFF	TGCGCCAGCAGCCAAGATTTTGGGCCTGAAGCTTTCTTT
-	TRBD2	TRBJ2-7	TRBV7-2	CASSLLGLAGGGYEQYF	TGTGCCAGCAGCTTATTAGGACTAGCGGGGGGAGGTTACGAGCAGTACTTC
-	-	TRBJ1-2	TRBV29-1	CSVEAPPNYGYTF	TGCAGCGTTGAGGCACCGCCTAACTATGGCTACACCTTC
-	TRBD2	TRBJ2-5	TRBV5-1	CASREGLAGGTQYF	TGCGCCAGCAGAGAGGGACTAGCGGGGGGGACCCAGTACTTC
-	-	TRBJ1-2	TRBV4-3	CASSQVAWEGGYGYTF	TGCGCCAGCAGCCAAGTGGCCTGGGAAGGAGGCTATGGCTACACCTTC
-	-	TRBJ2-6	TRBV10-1	CASSGRGLPSRGANVLTF	TGCGCCAGCAGTGGGCGGGGTTTACCCTCTCGGGGGGCCAACGTCCTGACTTTC
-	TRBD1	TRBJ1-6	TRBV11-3	CASSSAGTVGSPLHF	TGTGCCAGCAGCTCGGCCGGGACAGTGGGGTCACCCCTCCACTTT
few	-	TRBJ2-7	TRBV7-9	CASSLVSGKSYEQYF	TGTGCCAGCAGCTTAGTCTCAGGGAAGTCCTACGAGCAGTACTTC
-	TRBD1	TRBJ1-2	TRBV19	CASSIDRGNGYTF	TGTGCCAGTAGTATAGACAGGGGGAACGGCTACACCTTC
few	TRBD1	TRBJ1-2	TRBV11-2	CASSQPGQGSYGYTF	TGTGCCAGCAGCCAACCGGGACAGGGCTCCTATGGCTACACCTTC
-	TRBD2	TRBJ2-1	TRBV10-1	CASSERTSGRWSEQFF	TGCGCCAGCAGTGAGAGAACTAGCGGGAGGTGGTCTGAGCAGTTCTTC
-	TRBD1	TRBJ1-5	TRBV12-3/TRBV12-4	CASNVGGGPQHF	TGTGCCAGCAACGTAGGGGGCGGGCCCCAGCATTTT